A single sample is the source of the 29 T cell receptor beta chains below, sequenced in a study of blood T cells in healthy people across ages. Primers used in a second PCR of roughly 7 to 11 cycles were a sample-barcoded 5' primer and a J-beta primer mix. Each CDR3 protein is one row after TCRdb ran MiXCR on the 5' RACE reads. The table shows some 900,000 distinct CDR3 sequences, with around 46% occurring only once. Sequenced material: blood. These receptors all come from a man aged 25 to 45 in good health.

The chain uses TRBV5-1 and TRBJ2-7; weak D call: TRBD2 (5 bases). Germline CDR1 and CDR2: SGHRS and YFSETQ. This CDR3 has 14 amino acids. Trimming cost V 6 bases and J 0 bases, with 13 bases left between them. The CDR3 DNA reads TGCGCCAGCACCTCGCTGGGGAGCTCCTACGAGCAGTACTTC. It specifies CASTSLGSSYEQYF.

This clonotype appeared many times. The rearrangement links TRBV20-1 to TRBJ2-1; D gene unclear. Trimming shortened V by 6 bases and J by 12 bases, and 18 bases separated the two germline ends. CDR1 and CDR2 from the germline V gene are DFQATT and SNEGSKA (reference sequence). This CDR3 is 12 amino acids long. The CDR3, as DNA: TGCAGTGCCCCTAGTCCGCCCTTAGGGCAGTTCTTC. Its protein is CSAPSPPLGQFF.

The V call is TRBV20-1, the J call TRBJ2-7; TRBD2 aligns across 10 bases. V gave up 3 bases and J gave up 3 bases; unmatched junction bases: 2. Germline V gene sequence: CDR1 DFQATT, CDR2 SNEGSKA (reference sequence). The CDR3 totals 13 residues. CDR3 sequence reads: CSARTSGRYEQYF. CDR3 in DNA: TGCAGTGCTAGGACTAGCGGGCGCTACGAGCAGTACTTC.

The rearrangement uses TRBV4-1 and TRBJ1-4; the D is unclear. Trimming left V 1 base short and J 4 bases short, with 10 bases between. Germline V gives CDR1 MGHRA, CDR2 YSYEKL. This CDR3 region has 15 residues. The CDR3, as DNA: TGCGCCAGCAGCCAAGGGGGTCCCTATAATGAAAAACTGTTTTTT. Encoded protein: CASSQGGPYNEKLFF.

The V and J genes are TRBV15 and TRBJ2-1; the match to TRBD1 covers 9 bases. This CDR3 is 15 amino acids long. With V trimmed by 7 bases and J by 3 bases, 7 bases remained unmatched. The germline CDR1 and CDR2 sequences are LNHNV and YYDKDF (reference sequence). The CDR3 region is CATTEPGQGYNEQFF. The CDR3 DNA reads TGTGCCACCACGGAACCGGGACAGGGCTACAATGAGCAGTTCTTC.

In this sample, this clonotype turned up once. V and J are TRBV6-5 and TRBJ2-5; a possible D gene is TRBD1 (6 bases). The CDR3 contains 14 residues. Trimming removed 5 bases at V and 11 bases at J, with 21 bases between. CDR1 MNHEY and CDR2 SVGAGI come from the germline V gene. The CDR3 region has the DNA TGTGCCAGCAGTCCCCGGGACACCTACAATGAGCAGTACTTC. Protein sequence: CASSPRDTYNEQYF.

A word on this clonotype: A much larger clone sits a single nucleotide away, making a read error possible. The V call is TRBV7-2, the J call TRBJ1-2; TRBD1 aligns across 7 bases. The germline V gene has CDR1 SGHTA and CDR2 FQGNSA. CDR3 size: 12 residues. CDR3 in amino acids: CASSLTGDGCTF. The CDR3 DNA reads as TGTGCCAGCAGCTTAACAGGGGATGGCTGCACCTTC.

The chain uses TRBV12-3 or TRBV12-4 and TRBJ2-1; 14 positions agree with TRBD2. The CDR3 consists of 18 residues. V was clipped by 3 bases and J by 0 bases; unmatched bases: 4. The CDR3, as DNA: TGTGCCAGCAGTTTGGGACTAGCGGGAGCGAGCTCCTACAATGAGCAGTTCTTC. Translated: CASSLGLAGASSYNEQFF.

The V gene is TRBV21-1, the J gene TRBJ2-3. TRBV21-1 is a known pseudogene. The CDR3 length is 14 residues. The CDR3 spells CASRESIWPDTQYF. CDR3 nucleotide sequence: TGTGCCAGCAGAGAGAGTATCTGGCCAGATACGCAGTATTTT.

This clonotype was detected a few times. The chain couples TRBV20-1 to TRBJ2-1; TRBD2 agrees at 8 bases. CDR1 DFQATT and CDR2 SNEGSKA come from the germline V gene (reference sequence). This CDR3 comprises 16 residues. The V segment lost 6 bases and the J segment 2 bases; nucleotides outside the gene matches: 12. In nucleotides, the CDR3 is TGCAGTGCCCTCAGCTTGGCGGGGGGAACCTACAATGAGCAGTTCTTC. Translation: CSALSLAGGTYNEQFF.

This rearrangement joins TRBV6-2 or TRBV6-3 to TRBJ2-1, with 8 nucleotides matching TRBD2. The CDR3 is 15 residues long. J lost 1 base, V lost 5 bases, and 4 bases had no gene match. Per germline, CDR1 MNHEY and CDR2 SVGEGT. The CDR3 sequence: CASSITSGSYNEQFF. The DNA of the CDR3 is TGTGCCAGCAGTATCACTAGCGGTTCCTACAATGAGCAGTTCTTC.

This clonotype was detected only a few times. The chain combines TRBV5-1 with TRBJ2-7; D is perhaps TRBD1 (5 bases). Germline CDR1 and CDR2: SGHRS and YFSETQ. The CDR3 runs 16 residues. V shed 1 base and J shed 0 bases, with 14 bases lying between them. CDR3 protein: CASSLRSTVSSYEQYF. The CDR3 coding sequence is TGCGCCAGCAGCTTGAGGTCGACAGTCAGCTCCTACGAGCAGTACTTC.

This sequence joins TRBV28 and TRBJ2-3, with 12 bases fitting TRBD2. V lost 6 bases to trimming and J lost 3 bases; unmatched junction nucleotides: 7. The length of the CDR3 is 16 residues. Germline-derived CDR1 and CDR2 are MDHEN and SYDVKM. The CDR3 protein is CASRRRTSGTTDTQYF. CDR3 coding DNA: TGTGCCAGCAGGCGGAGGACTAGCGGGACGACAGATACGCAGTATTTT.

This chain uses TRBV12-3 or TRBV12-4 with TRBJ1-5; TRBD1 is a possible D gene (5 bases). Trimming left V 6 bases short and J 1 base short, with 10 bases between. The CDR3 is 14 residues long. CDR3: CASSGTGSNQPQHF. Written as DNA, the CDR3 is TGTGCCAGCAGCGGGACGGGGAGCAATCAGCCCCAGCATTTT.

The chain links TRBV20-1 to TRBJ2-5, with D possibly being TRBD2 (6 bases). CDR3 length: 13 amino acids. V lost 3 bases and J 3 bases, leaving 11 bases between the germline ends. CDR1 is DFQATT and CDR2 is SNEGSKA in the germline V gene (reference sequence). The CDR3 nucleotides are TGCAGTGCTAGTCTGACGGGGGAAGAGACCCAGTACTTC. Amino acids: CSASLTGEETQYF.

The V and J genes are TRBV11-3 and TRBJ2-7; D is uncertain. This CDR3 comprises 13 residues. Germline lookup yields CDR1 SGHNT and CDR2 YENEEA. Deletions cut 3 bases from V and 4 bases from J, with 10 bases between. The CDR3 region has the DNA TGTGCCAGCAGCTTTGGGTCGAATTACGAGCAGTACTTC. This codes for CASSFGSNYEQYF.

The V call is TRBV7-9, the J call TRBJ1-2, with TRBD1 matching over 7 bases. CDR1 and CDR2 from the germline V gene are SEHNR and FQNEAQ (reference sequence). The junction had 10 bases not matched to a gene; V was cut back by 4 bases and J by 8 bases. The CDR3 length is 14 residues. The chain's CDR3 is CASSSTGTANGYTF. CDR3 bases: TGTGCCAGCAGCTCTACCGGGACAGCGAACGGCTACACCTTC.

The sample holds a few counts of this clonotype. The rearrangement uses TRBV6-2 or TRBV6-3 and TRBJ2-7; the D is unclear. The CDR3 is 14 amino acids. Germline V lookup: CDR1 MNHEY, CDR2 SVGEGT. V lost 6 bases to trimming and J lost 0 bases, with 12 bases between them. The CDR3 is CASSPQISSYEQYF. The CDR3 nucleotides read TGTGCCAGCAGCCCACAGATAAGCTCCTACGAGCAGTACTTC.

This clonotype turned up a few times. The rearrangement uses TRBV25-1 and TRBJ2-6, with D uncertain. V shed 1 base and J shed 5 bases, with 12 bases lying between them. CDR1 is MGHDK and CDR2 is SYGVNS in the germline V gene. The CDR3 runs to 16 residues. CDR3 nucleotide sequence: TGTGCCAGCAGTGAATTCAGAGGATTACGGGCCAACGTCCTGACTTTC. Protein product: CASSEFRGLRANVLTF.

The CDR3 protein is CATSLQESGTIRIYEQYF. In DNA form, the CDR3 reads TGTGCCACCAGCTTGCAAGAATCCGGGACCATTCGGATCTACGAGCAGTACTTC. The chain joins TRBV15 to TRBJ2-7; possibly TRBD1 or TRBD2 for D (5 bases each). Trimming removed 5 bases at V and 3 bases at J, with 26 bases between. Germline V lookup: CDR1 LNHNV, CDR2 YYDKDF (reference sequence). This CDR3 is 18 amino acids long.

CDR3 sequence reads: CASSQEGTGANEKLFF. For the CDR3, the DNA is TGTGCCAGCAGCCAAGAAGGGACGGGGGCCAATGAAAAACTGTTTTTT. The J gene is TRBJ1-4, the V gene TRBV4-2; a weak D match, TRBD1 (6 bases). The CDR3 has 16 amino acids. The V and J ends lost 0 bases and 5 bases respectively, with 13 bases between them. Germline V gene lookup returns CDR1 LGHNA and CDR2 YNFKEQ.

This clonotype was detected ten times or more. The CDR3 nucleotides read TGTGCCAGCAGCTTCCCCCCTAGTAGGGAGACCCAGTACTTC. Protein product: CASSFPPSRETQYF. The chain links TRBV7-3 to TRBJ2-5, with unresolved D. The CDR3 consists of 14 residues. Trimming took off 3 bases at V and 5 bases at J, with 13 bases between the two ends. Germline CDR1 reads SGHTA; CDR2 reads FQGTGA.

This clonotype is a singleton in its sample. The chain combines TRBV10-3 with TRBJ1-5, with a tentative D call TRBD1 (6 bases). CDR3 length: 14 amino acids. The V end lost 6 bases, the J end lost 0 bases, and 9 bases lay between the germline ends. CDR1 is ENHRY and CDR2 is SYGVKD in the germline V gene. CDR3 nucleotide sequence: TGTGCCATCAGGGGACAAAATAGCAATCAGCCCCAGCATTTT. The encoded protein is CAIRGQNSNQPQHF.

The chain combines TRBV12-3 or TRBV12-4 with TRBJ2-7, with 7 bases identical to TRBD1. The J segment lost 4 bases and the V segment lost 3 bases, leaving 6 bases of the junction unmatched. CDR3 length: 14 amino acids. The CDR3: CASSFEGADYEQYF. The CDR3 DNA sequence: TGTGCCAGCAGTTTTGAGGGGGCGGATTACGAGCAGTACTTC.

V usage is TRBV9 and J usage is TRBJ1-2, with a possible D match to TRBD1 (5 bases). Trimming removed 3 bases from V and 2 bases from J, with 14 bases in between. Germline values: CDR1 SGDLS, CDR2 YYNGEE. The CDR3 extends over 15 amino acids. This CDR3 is CASSASGTINYGYTF. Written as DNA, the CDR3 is TGTGCCAGCAGCGCCTCCGGGACGATCAACTATGGCTACACCTTC. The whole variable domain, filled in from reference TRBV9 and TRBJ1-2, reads DSGVTQTPKHLITATGQRVTLRCSPRSGDLSVYWYQQSLDQGLQFLIQYYNGEERAKGNILERFSAQQFPDLHSELNLSSLELGDSALYFCASSASGTINYGYTFGSGTRLTVV.

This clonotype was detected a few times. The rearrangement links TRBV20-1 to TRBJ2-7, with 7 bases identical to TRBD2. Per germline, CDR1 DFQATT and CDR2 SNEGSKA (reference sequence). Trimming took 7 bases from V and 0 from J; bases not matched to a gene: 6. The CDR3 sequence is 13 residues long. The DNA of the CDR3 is TGCAGTGGAAGGGGAGGGTACTCCTACGAGCAGTACTTC. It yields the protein CSGRGGYSYEQYF.

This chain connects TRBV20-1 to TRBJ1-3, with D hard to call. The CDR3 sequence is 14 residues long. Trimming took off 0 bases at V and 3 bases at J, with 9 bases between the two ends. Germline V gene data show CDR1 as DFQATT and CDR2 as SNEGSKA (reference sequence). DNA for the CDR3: TGCAGTGCTAGAGAAGGTTCCCTTGGAAACACCATATATTTT. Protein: CSAREGSLGNTIYF.

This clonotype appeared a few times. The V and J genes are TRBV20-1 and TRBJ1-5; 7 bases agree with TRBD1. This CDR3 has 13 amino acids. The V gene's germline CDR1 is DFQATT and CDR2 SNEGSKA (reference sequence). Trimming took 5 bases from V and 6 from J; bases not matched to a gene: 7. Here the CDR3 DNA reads TGCAGTGCTTATCGACAGGGAGGTCAGCCCCAGCATTTT. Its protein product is CSAYRQGGQPQHF.

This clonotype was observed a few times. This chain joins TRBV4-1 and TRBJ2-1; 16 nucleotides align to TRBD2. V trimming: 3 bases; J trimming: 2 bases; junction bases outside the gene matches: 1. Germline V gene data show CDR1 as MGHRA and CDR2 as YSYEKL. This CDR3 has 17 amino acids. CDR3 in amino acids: CASSQGLAGGPYNEQFF. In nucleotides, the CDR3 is TGCGCCAGCAGCCAGGGACTAGCGGGGGGGCCCTACAATGAGCAGTTCTTC.